Listed here is a single TCR beta chain. The antigen is not known. The CDR3 covers 14 residues. Germline V CDR1 and CDR2: SEHNR, FQNEAQ (reference sequence). The junction had 3 bases not matched to a gene; V was cut back by 6 bases and J by 0 bases. This sample is part of a study of T cell responses to AZD1222 COVID-19 vaccine. TCRdb's copy holds only in-frame clones and misses some; the assay was immunoSEQ multiplex PCR. The sample includes 95,000 to 100,000 clones, about 89% seen only once; the top ten take about 9.4%. Findings of the study overall: Targeting of unmutated variant regions was reportedly seen in nearly half of spike-specific TCRs.

This clonotype was obtained from an adult who received the AZD1222 COVID-19 vaccine. The chain combines TRBV7-9 with TRBJ2-7; 9 bases are shared with TRBD2. The material sequenced was peripheral blood, taken 28 days after the second AZD1222 dose. CDR3: CASSLAGNSYEQYF. In DNA, the CDR3 is TGTGCCAGCAGTCTAGCGGGAAACTCCTACGAGCAGTACTTC.